The 16 T cell receptor beta chains in this list originate from one sample, sequenced in a study of blood T cell repertoires in COVID-19. TCRdb's table, derived via immunoSEQ multiplex PCR, lists solely in-frame clones and lacks some. This repertoire shows 80,000 to 100,000 clones, around four fifths found once; its top ten account for roughly 15%. The specimen was peripheral blood. The source is a human donor in a cohort sampled during active COVID-19.

The V and J genes are TRBV2 and TRBJ1-2; no firm D call. CDR3 size: 15 residues. CDR1 SNHLY and CDR2 FYNNEI come from the germline V gene. The V end lost 2 bases, the J end lost 2 bases, and 12 bases lay between the germline ends. As DNA, the CDR3 is TGTGCCAGCAGTGAAAACCGCGGGCGGAACTATGGCTACACCTTC. Translated: CASSENRGRNYGYTF.

This sequence joins TRBV6-5 and TRBJ1-6, with D perhaps TRBD1 (5 bases). Trimming shortened V by 2 bases and J by 7 bases, and 15 bases separated the two germline ends. This CDR3 is built from 16 residues. From germline, CDR1 is MNHEY and CDR2 SVGAGI. DNA of the CDR3: TGTGCCAGCAGTTACGGGCCGCAGGGCACGAATTCACCCCTCCACTTT. As protein: CASSYGPQGTNSPLHF.

The genes are TRBV6-5 and TRBJ2-5; 8 positions match TRBD2. CDR1 is MNHEY and CDR2 is SVGAGI in the germline V gene. The CDR3 contains 14 residues. Trimming at V came to 6 bases and at J to 4 bases, leaving 7 bases not matched to a gene. The chain's CDR3 is CASSSAGVGETQYF. For the CDR3, the DNA is TGTGCCAGCAGCTCAGCGGGAGTGGGAGAGACCCAGTACTTC.

V gene TRBV18 combines with J gene TRBJ2-1; unclear D gene. The CDR3 consists of 15 residues. Germline V gene lookup returns CDR1 KGHSH and CDR2 LQKENI. V lost 3 bases and J lost 1, with 10 bases in between. CDR3 coding DNA: TGTGCCAGCTCACCTCGTTTACAATCCTACAATGAGCAGTTCTTC. Translating gives CASSPRLQSYNEQFF.

This clone was counted a few times. J is TRBJ2-5 and V is TRBV10-2; 12 positions agree with TRBD2. V shed 6 bases, J shed 4 bases, and the junction held 6 bases outside the gene matches. Per the germline V gene, CDR1 is WSHSY and CDR2 is SAAADI. This CDR3 spans 15 amino acids. The CDR3 reads CASSPGLAGRETQYF. In DNA, the CDR3 is TGCGCCAGCAGCCCCGGACTAGCGGGGAGAGAGACCCAGTACTTC.

The chain employs TRBV19 and TRBJ1-1; D perhaps matches TRBD1 (5 bases). Trimming took 7 bases from V and 4 from J, leaving 7 bases between them. Germline assignment: CDR1 LNHDA and CDR2 SQIVND (reference sequence). The CDR3 extends over 11 amino acids. CDR3 protein: CASMGGTEAFF. Here the CDR3 DNA reads TGTGCCAGTATGGGGGGCACTGAAGCTTTCTTT.

This clone has a count of ten or more. The chain employs TRBV11-1 and TRBJ1-6, with TRBD1 matching over 8 bases. V was pared by 4 bases and J by 7 bases, with 6 bases of the junction left unmatched. Germline V CDR1 and CDR2: SGHAT, FQDESV (reference sequence). The CDR3 sequence is 15 residues long. The CDR3 coding sequence is TGTGCCAGCAGCTCGACAGGGGCGGGAAATTCACCCCTCCACTTT. Its translation: CASSSTGAGNSPLHF.

The chain recombines TRBV7-8 with TRBJ2-5, with D possibly TRBD2 on 6 matching bases. There are 13 residues in the CDR3. V lost 8 bases, J lost 2 bases, and 12 bases lay in between. Per germline, CDR1 SGHVS and CDR2 FQNEAQ. This CDR3 reads CASGGTRQETQYF. The CDR3 DNA reads TGTGCCAGCGGGGGGACGAGACAAGAGACCCAGTACTTC.

This clone was detected a few times. V and J are TRBV5-1 and TRBJ2-7, with 11 bases fitting TRBD1. The V and J ends lost 2 bases and 2 bases, in that order; junction bases with no gene match: 3. There are 15 residues in the CDR3. CDR1 is SGHRS, CDR2 YFSETQ, per germline. CDR3 sequence reads: CASSFSGQGAYEQYF. CDR3 DNA sequence: TGCGCCAGCAGCTTCTCGGGACAGGGGGCCTACGAGCAGTACTTC.

The chain carries TRBV19 and TRBJ1-5, with D possibly matching TRBD1 (6 bases). CDR1 and CDR2 from the germline V gene are LNHDA and SQIVND (reference sequence). The V end lost 3 bases, the J end lost 1 base, and 10 bases lay between the germline ends. CDR3 length: 15 residues. CDR3 sequence reads: CASSIRQGSNQPQHF. As DNA, the CDR3 is TGTGCCAGTAGTATTAGGCAGGGGAGCAATCAGCCCCAGCATTTT.

The genes are TRBV6-5 and TRBJ1-1; 8 bases are a match to TRBD1. The CDR3 is 14 residues long. Per the germline V gene, CDR1 is MNHEY and CDR2 is SVGAGI. Germline trimming cut 6 bases from V and 4 bases from J; bases unmatched to any gene: 7. CDR3 bases: TGTGCCAGCAGCAGACAGGGGAGTACCACTGAAGCTTTCTTT. This codes for CASSRQGSTTEAFF.

This clone has just one count. The chain carries TRBV18 and TRBJ1-1; D gene ambiguous. Germline CDR1 and CDR2: KGHSH and LQKENI. The CDR3 covers 15 residues. Trimming pared 5 bases from V and 1 base from J, leaving 14 bases between. CDR3 region: CASSALDGRNTEAFF. The CDR3 nucleotides read TGTGCCAGCTCAGCCTTAGATGGTAGGAACACTGAAGCTTTCTTT.

This rearrangement joins TRBV5-1 to TRBJ2-2, with 12 bases identical to TRBD2. Germline CDR1 is SGHRS and CDR2 is YFSETQ. V was pared by 6 bases and J by 8 bases, with 8 bases of the junction left unmatched. This CDR3 contains 15 residues. CDR3 DNA: TGCGCCAGCAAAAAGACTAGCGGGAGTGTGGGGGAGCTGTTTTTT. This codes for CASKKTSGSVGELFF.

The chain uses TRBV5-1 and TRBJ2-7, with a possible D match to TRBD2 (6 bases). Germline CDR1 reads SGHRS; CDR2 reads YFSETQ. V was clipped by 4 bases and J by 0 bases, with 11 bases between them. The CDR3 sequence is 14 residues long. Here the CDR3 reads CASSGTSFSYEQYF. Written as DNA, the CDR3 is TGCGCCAGCAGCGGTACTAGCTTCTCCTACGAGCAGTACTTC.

V is TRBV6-4 and J is TRBJ2-3; the match to TRBD2 covers 7 bases. Germline assignment: CDR1 MRHNA and CDR2 SNTAGT. CDR3 length equals 13 residues. The V and J ends lost 6 bases and 8 bases, in that order; junction bases with no gene match: 8. The CDR3 DNA follows: TGTGCCAGCAGCGGGGACTACGCGGGTACGCAGTATTTT. It is translated as CASSGDYAGTQYF.

This rearrangement joins TRBV2 to TRBJ1-4; tentatively, D is TRBD1 (5 bases). The V gene's germline CDR1 is SNHLY and CDR2 FYNNEI. Trimming shortened V by 5 bases and J by 3 bases, and 10 bases separated the two germline ends. The CDR3 runs 14 residues. The CDR3 sequence: CASSKDSSNEKLFF. CDR3 sequence (DNA): TGTGCCAGCAGTAAAGACAGCTCTAATGAAAAACTGTTTTTT.